This TCR beta chain was documented in a study of CD8+ T cells in alopecia areata. Study-wide results and limits: Mouse data revealed clearer TCR sharing than patient data did, a gap possibly tied to HLA.

Reverse transcribed after extraction, RNA yielded cDNA as the sequencing template. Clones were read by immunoSEQ multiplex PCR, and TCRdb kept only the in-frame ones, dropping some. The sample holds about 270,000 clones, and no clone turns up only once. There are a few counts of this clone. What it binds is not known. Genes and germline come from the mouse. The CDR3 end is not reached by the read, which stops 4 residues before it; the germline J gene fills it in. On the basis of CD4, CD8alpha, NKG2D, NKG2ACE and other markers, pooled cutaneous lymph node cells were sorted. Germline CDR1 and CDR2: MNHDT and YYDKIL. The CDR3 length is 12 residues. V gave up 5 bases and J gave up 3 bases, with 7 bases separating them.

This clonotype was obtained from a C3H/HeJ mouse with alopecia areata. MHC haplotype of the mouse line: H2-k. The V and J genes are TRBV17 and TRBJ1-2, with D uncertain. The sample was CD4+ T cells sorted from a lymph node. The CDR3 bases that were read are TGTGCTAGCAGTGCTGGGTACTCC. Amino acid sequence: CASSAGYS. The whole CDR3 protein is CASSAGYSDYTF.